This T cell receptor beta chain was recorded in a study of OX40 agonist ivuxolimab in advanced cancers. Assay: immunoSEQ multiplex PCR; the TCRdb copy retains only in-frame clones and omits some. The data hold 60,000 to 80,000 clones, with around four fifths observed a single time. V lost 7 bases and J lost 6, with 14 bases in between. The germline CDR1 and CDR2 sequences are MDHEN and SYDVKM. This CDR3 is 13 amino acids long. This clone was detected only once. This sample comprised CD4+ or CD8+ T cells sorted from blood, obtained in a trial of the OX40 agonist ivuxolimab. This receptor was taken from an adult with an advanced solid tumor such as melanoma, head and neck, liver or kidney cancer. The chain joins TRBV28 to TRBJ2-3; a weak D match, TRBD1 (5 bases). The CDR3 sequence: CASKTVNRDTQYF. CDR3 nucleotide sequence: TGTGCCAGCAAGACAGTCAACCGCGATACGCAGTATTTT.